What follows describes a single T cell receptor (beta chain). The V segment lost 6 bases and the J segment 5 bases; nucleotides outside the gene matches: 11. The CDR3 is made up of 15 amino acids. Germline V gene sequence: CDR1 KGHSH, CDR2 LQKENI. The repertoire was sequenced with immunoSEQ multiplex PCR; TCRdb's copy has only in-frame clones and lacks some. The table shows around 70,000 clones, with about 88% occurring only once. This record comes from a study of blood T cell repertoires in COVID-19. Sequenced sample: peripheral blood. The sequence was obtained from a man older than 75 with acute or convalescent COVID-19. The V call is TRBV18, the J call TRBJ2-5, with 8 positions matching TRBD1. The CDR3 region has the DNA TGTGCCAGCTCTCAGGACAGGGTTCTGGGGGAGACCCAGTACTTC. Translation: CASSQDRVLGETQYF.